The rows below give T cell receptor beta chains drawn from one sample of a study of immune evolution from preneoplasia to lung adenocarcinoma. Method: immunoSEQ multiplex PCR; TCRdb's copy keeps in-frame clones and lacks some. The table lists 13,000 to 15,000 clones, approximately 80% of them singletons. The sequenced material came from FFPE minimally invasive lung adenocarcinoma tissue. These receptors were obtained from a person aged 65-85 years with lung adenocarcinoma. The CDR3 runs from the conserved cysteine through the conserved F or W. The D gene is left open where the match is weak. The size entry is marked missing in some rows and otherwise reads once, few, many or a size class.

v_gene	d_gene	j_gene	abundance	CDR3aa	CDR3nt
TRBV6-5	.	TRBJ2-5	few	CASRNAIGQQETQYF	TGTGCCAGCAGAAACGCTATAGGACAGCAAGAGACCCAGTACTTC
TRBV19	TRBD1	TRBJ2-7	.	CASSDLGRQGSYEQYF	TGTGCCAGTAGTGATCTGGGCCGACAGGGGTCCTACGAGCAGTACTTC
TRBV5-4	TRBD1	TRBJ2-5	.	CASSQVGQGQETQYF	TGTGCCAGCAGCCAAGTAGGACAGGGCCAAGAGACCCAGTACTTC
TRBV6-1	TRBD2	TRBJ2-5	.	CASKEGGSRRTQYF	TGTGCCAGCAAGGAGGGCGGGAGTAGGAGGACCCAGTACTTC
TRBV19	.	TRBJ1-1	.	CASSMGQNTEAFF	TGTGCCAGTAGTATGGGACAGAACACTGAAGCTTTCTTT
TRBV6-6	TRBD1	TRBJ1-1	.	CASRQGAEAFF	TGTGCCAGCAGACAGGGGGCTGAAGCTTTCTTT
TRBV28	.	TRBJ1-5	.	CASKRQMNQPQHF	TGTGCCAGCAAAAGACAGATGAATCAGCCCCAGCATTTT
TRBV6-1	.	TRBJ1-4	.	CASREPPNEKLFF	TGTGCCAGCAGGGAACCGCCTAATGAAAAACTGTTTTTT
TRBV7-6	TRBD1	TRBJ1-5	.	CASSSGTGEANQPQHF	TGTGCCAGCAGCTCCGGGACAGGGGAGGCAAATCAGCCCCAGCATTTT
TRBV2	.	TRBJ1-4	.	CASSERSTNEKLFF	TGTGCCAGCAGTGAAAGGTCAACTAATGAAAAACTGTTTTTT
TRBV6-5	.	TRBJ2-1	few	CATWFGNEQFF	TGTGCCACCTGGTTTGGCAATGAGCAGTTCTTC
TRBV4-1	TRBD1	TRBJ2-3	.	CASSVTDRGTDTQYF	TGCGCCAGCAGCGTAACGGACAGGGGCACAGATACGCAGTATTTT
TRBV6-6	.	TRBJ1-6	.	CASSLQGSNSPLHF	TGTGCCAGTAGCTTGCAGGGCTCTAATTCACCCCTCCACTTT
TRBV28	.	TRBJ1-2	.	CASSSTDPRDYGYTF	TGTGCCAGCAGCTCCACAGACCCTAGGGACTATGGCTACACCTTC
TRBV28	.	TRBJ2-7	.	CATKLLGKEQYF	TGTGCCACAAAGCTCCTAGGGAAAGAGCAGTACTTC
TRBV28	TRBD1	TRBJ2-7	.	CASSPPGGAGYEQYF	TGTGCCAGCAGTCCCCCAGGGGGCGCGGGCTACGAGCAGTACTTC
TRBV28	TRBD2	TRBJ2-1	.	CASSLGLAGDNEQFF	TGTGCCAGCAGTTTAGGGCTAGCGGGAGACAATGAGCAGTTCTTC
TRBV27	TRBD2	TRBJ2-7	.	CASSGGLATNEQYF	TGTGCCAGCAGTGGAGGACTAGCAACGAACGAGCAGTACTTC
TRBV28	.	TRBJ2-7	once	CASSRYEQYF	TGTGCCAGCAGCCGCTACGAGCAGTACTTC
TRBV6-5	TRBD1	TRBJ1-4	.	CASSSDRANEKLFF	TGTGCCAGCAGTTCCGACAGGGCTAATGAAAAACTGTTTTTT
TRBV11-1	.	TRBJ2-2	.	CASSLSRAWAGELFF	TGTGCCAGCAGCTTATCCCGCGCTTGGGCCGGGGAGCTGTTTTTT
TRBV6-1	.	TRBJ1-1	.	CASSEPHLSKGALNTEAFF	TGTGCCAGCAGTGAACCGCATTTATCTAAAGGGGCCCTGAACACTGAAGCTTTCTTT
TRBV7-2	.	TRBJ1-1	.	CASSLGTVPEAFF	TGTGCCAGCAGCTTAGGCACAGTTCCGGAAGCTTTCTTT
TRBV6-4	TRBD2	TRBJ2-7	.	CASRSPGTSGSSYEQYF	TGTGCCAGCAGAAGTCCCGGGACTAGCGGCAGCTCCTACGAGCAGTACTTC
TRBV12-5	.	TRBJ2-5	.	CASGLGTGGYGTQYF	TGTGCTAGTGGTTTAGGGACCGGGGGTTACGGGACCCAGTACTTC
TRBV29-1	.	TRBJ1-5	.	CSVVQGNQPQHF	TGCAGCGTTGTTCAGGGCAATCAGCCCCAGCATTTT
TRBV14	.	TRBJ2-2	.	CASSQDYRATGELFF	TGTGCCAGCAGCCAAGATTACAGGGCCACCGGGGAGCTGTTTTTT
TRBV11-2	.	TRBJ2-1	.	CASSLLAGLISNNEQFF	TGTGCCAGCAGCTTATTGGCGGGGCTTATATCGAACAATGAGCAGTTCTTC
TRBV28	TRBD1	TRBJ1-1	.	CASSQTGGLKTEAFF	TGTGCCAGCAGTCAAACAGGGGGCCTAAAGACTGAAGCTTTCTTT
TRBV10-3	.	TRBJ1-1	.	CAISESRGEQNTEAFF	TGTGCCATCAGTGAGTCGCGAGGGGAGCAGAACACTGAAGCTTTCTTT
TRBV10-3	.	TRBJ2-3	.	CAISAPQGSTDTQYF	TGTGCCATCAGTGCCCCCCAGGGGAGCACAGATACGCAGTATTTT
TRBV4-1	TRBD2	TRBJ2-7	few	CASSPSRGDSYYEQYF	TGCGCCAGCAGCCCGTCCCGGGGGGACTCGTACTACGAGCAGTACTTC
TRBV7-2	TRBD2	TRBJ2-4	few	CASSSSGGVAKNIQYF	TGTGCCAGCAGCTCAAGCGGGGGGGTAGCCAAAAACATTCAGTACTTC
TRBV5-1	.	TRBJ1-2	.	CASSQGPTNYGYTF	TGCGCCAGCAGCCAGGGCCCGACAAACTATGGCTACACCTTC
TRBV6-6	TRBD2	TRBJ2-5	.	CASVGGGETQYF	TGTGCCAGCGTCGGGGGAGGGGAGACCCAGTACTTC
TRBV2	TRBD1	TRBJ1-1	.	CASSLSQGVHTEAFF	TGTGCCAGCAGCCTCAGCCAGGGGGTGCACACTGAAGCTTTCTTT
TRBV28	.	TRBJ1-5	.	CASTRGLGNQPQHF	TGTGCCAGCACGAGGGGTTTGGGCAATCAGCCCCAGCATTTT
TRBV30	.	TRBJ1-4	.	CAWSRPGAVNEELFF	TGTGCCTGGAGTCGCCCCGGGGCGGTAAATGAGGAACTGTTTTTT
TRBV7-3	.	TRBJ1-1	once	CASGLDGNTEAFF	TGTGCCAGCGGACTAGACGGGAACACTGAAGCTTTCTTT
TRBV30	TRBD2	TRBJ2-2	.	CAWRGTSGYTGELFF	TGTGCCTGGAGGGGGACTAGCGGATACACCGGGGAGCTGTTTTTT
TRBV11-2	TRBD1	TRBJ1-4	.	CASSPGTGGEKLFF	TGTGCCAGCAGCCCCGGGACAGGGGGCGAAAAACTGTTTTTT
TRBV30	.	TRBJ2-7	.	CAWSWTNYEQYF	TGTGCCTGGAGTTGGACTAACTACGAGCAGTACTTC
TRBV7-9	TRBD1	TRBJ1-2	.	CASRFGDRAYTF	TGTGCCAGCAGGTTTGGGGACAGGGCCTACACCTTC
TRBV6-5	.	TRBJ2-7	.	CASRRTGSYEQYF	TGTGCCAGCAGGAGAACTGGATCATACGAGCAGTACTTC
TRBV10-3	TRBD2	TRBJ2-3	.	CAIKGLAGDTQYF	TGTGCCATCAAGGGACTAGCCGGAGATACGCAGTATTTT
TRBV5-1	.	TRBJ2-3	.	CASSGTGEGTDTQYF	TGCGCCAGCAGCGGAACGGGGGAAGGCACAGATACGCAGTATTTT
TRBV19	.	TRBJ1-1	.	CASSILGDTEAFF	TGTGCCAGTAGTATACTCGGGGATACTGAAGCTTTCTTT
TRBV9	TRBD1	TRBJ1-2	.	CASSESSGQLFAGYTF	TGTGCCAGCAGCGAGAGTTCGGGACAGCTATTTGCAGGCTACACCTTC
TRBV5-6	.	TRBJ2-2	.	CASSLEGGTGELFF	TGTGCCAGCAGCTTGGAGGGGGGGACCGGGGAGCTGTTTTTT
TRBV30	.	TRBJ2-1	.	CAWIGPRGRGGFEQFF	TGTGCCTGGATCGGCCCCCGGGGCAGAGGGGGGTTTGAGCAGTTCTTC
TRBV28	TRBD2	TRBJ2-7	.	CASSLGTAGVNYEQYF	TGTGCCAGCAGTTTAGGGACGGCGGGGGTAAACTACGAGCAGTACTTC
TRBV10-3	TRBD1	TRBJ1-1	once	CAITSDRDTEAFF	TGTGCCATCACCTCGGACAGGGACACTGAAGCTTTCTTT
TRBV5-1	.	TRBJ2-2	.	CASSLGQTPGELFF	TGCGCCAGCAGCTTGGGACAGACACCCGGGGAGCTGTTTTTT
TRBV27	TRBD2	TRBJ2-7	.	CASSLSRGEPYEQYF	TGTGCCAGCAGTTTATCTCGGGGGGAGCCCTACGAGCAGTACTTC